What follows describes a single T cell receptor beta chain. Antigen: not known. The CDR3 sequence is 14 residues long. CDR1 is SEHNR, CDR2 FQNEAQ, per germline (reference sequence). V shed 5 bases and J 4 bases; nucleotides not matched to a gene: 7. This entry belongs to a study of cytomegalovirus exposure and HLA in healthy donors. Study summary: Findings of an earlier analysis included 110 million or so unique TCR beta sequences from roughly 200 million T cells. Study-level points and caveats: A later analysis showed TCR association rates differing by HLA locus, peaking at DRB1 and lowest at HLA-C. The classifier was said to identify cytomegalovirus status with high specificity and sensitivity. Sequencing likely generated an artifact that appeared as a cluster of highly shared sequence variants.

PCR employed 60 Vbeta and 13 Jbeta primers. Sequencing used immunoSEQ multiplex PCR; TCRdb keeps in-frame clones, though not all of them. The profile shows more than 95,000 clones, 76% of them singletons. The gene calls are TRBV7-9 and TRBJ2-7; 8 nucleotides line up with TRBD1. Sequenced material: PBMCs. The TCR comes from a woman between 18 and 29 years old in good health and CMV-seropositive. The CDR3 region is CASSAAGGDYEQYF. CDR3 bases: TGTGCCAGCAGCGCGGCAGGGGGCGATTACGAGCAGTACTTC. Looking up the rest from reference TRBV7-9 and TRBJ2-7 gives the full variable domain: DTGVSQNPRHKITKRGQNVTFRCDPISEHNRLYWYRQTLGQGPEFLTYFQNEAQLEKSRLLSDRFSAERPKGSFSTLEIQRTEQGDSAMYLCASSAAGGDYEQYFGPGTRLTVT.